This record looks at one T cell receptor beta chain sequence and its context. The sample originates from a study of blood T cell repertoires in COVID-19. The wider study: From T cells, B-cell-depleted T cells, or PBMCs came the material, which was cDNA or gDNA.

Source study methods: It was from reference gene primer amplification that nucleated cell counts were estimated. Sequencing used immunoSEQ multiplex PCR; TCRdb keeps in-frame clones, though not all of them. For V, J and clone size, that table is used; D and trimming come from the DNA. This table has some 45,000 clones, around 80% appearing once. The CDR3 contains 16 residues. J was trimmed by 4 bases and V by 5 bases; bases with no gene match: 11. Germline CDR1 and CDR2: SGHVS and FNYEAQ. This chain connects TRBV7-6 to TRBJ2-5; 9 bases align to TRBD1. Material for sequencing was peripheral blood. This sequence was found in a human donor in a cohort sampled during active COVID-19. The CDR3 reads CASSAEPGQGRETQYF. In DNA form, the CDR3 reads TGTGCCAGCAGCGCCGAACCGGGACAGGGACGAGAGACCCAGTACTTC. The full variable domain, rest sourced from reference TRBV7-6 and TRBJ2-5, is GAGVSQSPRYKVTKRGQDVALRCDPISGHVSLYWYRQALGQGPEFLTYFNYEAQQDKSGLPNDRFSAERPEGSISTLTIQRTEQRDSAMYRCASSAEPGQGRETQYFGPGTRLLVL.